The sequence of this TCR beta chain was determined in a study of siplizumab effects on memory and regulatory T cells. Regarding the study as a whole: Naive T cells appeared more diverse than memory cells and seemed to be major alloresponse contributors. Siplizumab produced a significant reduction in alloreactive sequences that were traceable to unstimulated CD4+ memory cells. Roughly 75-96% of dividing CD4+ or CD8+ clones were without an attributable naive or memory phenotype.

Profiling relied on immunoSEQ multiplex PCR, and the TCRdb table lists in-frame clones only, not all of them. Among more than 10,000 clones, 40% were seen once, and the ten largest hold roughly 9.1%. In the mixed lymphocyte reaction, cells were cocultured for roughly six days at 37°C. Germline V gene lookup returns CDR1 MNHEY and CDR2 SMNVEV (reference sequence). V shed 5 bases and J shed 0 bases, with 11 bases lying between them. The CDR3 sequence is 15 residues long. This clone was found a few times. Its antigen is unidentified. V is TRBV27 and J is TRBJ1-5; maybe TRBD1 (5 bases). The receptor was isolated from a human donor in good health; the cells came from an allogeneic mixed lymphocyte reaction. Sequenced input: CFSE-low (dividing) CD8+ T cells sorted from an allogeneic mixed lymphocyte reaction. The chain's CDR3 is CASSPGTYSNQPQHF. DNA of the CDR3: TGTGCCAGCAGTCCCGGGACGTATAGCAATCAGCCCCAGCATTTT.